This T cell receptor beta chain originates from a study of molecular identifiers for immune sequencing clone quantification. Methods described previously were used for bulk TCR libraries, and listed TCR primers were applied. TCRdb analysed the PCR reads with MiXCR anew, one entry per CDR3 protein. The table lists over 600,000 distinct CDR3 sequences, just under 20% of them singletons, with roughly 0.85% in the top ten. This clonotype was detected ten times or more. CDR1 is SEHNR, CDR2 FQNEAQ, per germline (reference sequence). Trimming took off 1 base at V and 5 bases at J, with 14 bases between the two ends. The CDR3 loop spans 15 amino acids.

The origin of this receptor is a human donor in good health. Some libraries in this study had Jurkat cell RNA spiked in. The chain links TRBV7-9 to TRBJ2-5; possibly TRBD1 for D (5 bases). What was sequenced was naive CD8+ T cells from blood, with Jurkat cell RNA spiked in. Described subset: FACS-sorted CD8+CD4-CCR7+CD45RA+ naive T cells. The chain's CDR3 is CASSLVPGYEETQYF. CDR3 nucleotide sequence: TGTGCCAGCAGCTTAGTCCCAGGGTACGAGGAGACCCAGTACTTC.